The 27 T cell receptor beta chains listed next were all sequenced from one sample in a study of T cells in tuberculosis. The repertoire was sequenced with immunoSEQ multiplex PCR; TCRdb's copy has only in-frame clones and lacks some. The sample consists of tens of thousands of clones, roughly 92% of them appearing once. Sequencing was performed on PBMCs. These receptors all come from a donor under 30 with latent tuberculosis or without tuberculosis infection. Some clones in this sample may be carry-over from other donors' samples.

The chain carries TRBV5-8 and TRBJ2-1; TRBD2 aligns across 7 bases. V dropped 3 bases and J dropped 14; count of bases not matched to a gene: 5. Germline CDR1 is SGHTS and CDR2 is YDEGEE. The CDR3 length is 11 residues. CDR3 bases: TGTGCCAGCAGCTGGGCGGGGGAGGAGTTCTTC. It translates to CASSWAGEEFF.

V and J are TRBV6-5 and TRBJ2-6, with D uncertain. Trimming shortened V by 4 bases and J by 0 bases, and 4 bases separated the two germline ends. CDR3 size: 14 residues. Germline V gene data show CDR1 as MNHEY and CDR2 as SVGAGI. CDR3 sequence reads: CASSSLSGANVLTF. In DNA, the CDR3 is TGTGCCAGCAGTTCCCTCTCTGGGGCCAACGTCCTGACTTTC.

This clone was detected only once. The gene calls are TRBV11-2 and TRBJ1-1, with D possibly being TRBD1 (6 bases). The CDR3 extends over 15 amino acids. The V end was cut by 5 bases, the J end by 3 bases, with 16 bases between. Germline CDR1 and CDR2: SGHAT and FQNNGV. Written as DNA, the CDR3 is TGTGCCAGCAGCCACCCTACCAGGGGCGACACTGAAGCTTTCTTT. Its translation is CASSHPTRGDTEAFF.

Here the CDR3 reads CASSVSRGTDYGYTF. As DNA, the CDR3 is TGTGCCAGTAGTGTATCTAGGGGGACGGACTATGGCTACACCTTC. This sequence joins TRBV19 and TRBJ1-2; D possibly corresponds to TRBD1 (6 bases). Germline V gives CDR1 LNHDA, CDR2 SQIVND (reference sequence). This CDR3 region has 15 residues. With 5 bases removed from V and 3 bases from J, the gap between germline ends came to 16 bases. Based on the CDR3 plus reference TRBV19 and TRBJ1-2, the full variable domain is DGGITQSPKYLFRKEGQNVTLSCEQNLNHDAMYWYRQDPGQGLRLIYYSQIVNDFQKGDIAEGYSVSREKKESFPLTVTSAQKNPTAFYLCASSVSRGTDYGYTFGSGTRLTVV.

The J gene is TRBJ1-6, the V gene TRBV6-5, with D perhaps TRBD1 (5 bases). The length of the CDR3 is 14 residues. Germline V gives CDR1 MNHEY, CDR2 SVGAGI. The V and J ends lost 2 bases and 6 bases respectively, with 8 bases between them. CDR3 protein: CASSYRGGNSPLHF. In nucleotides, the CDR3 is TGTGCCAGCAGTTACAGGGGAGGTAATTCACCCCTCCACTTT.

The sample holds one count of this clone. The chain links TRBV7-8 to TRBJ2-4; unclear D gene. Trimming cost V 3 bases and J 5 bases, with 8 bases left between them. Germline CDR1 and CDR2: SGHVS and FQNEAQ. The CDR3 is 13 amino acids. CDR3 amino acids: CASSFGSENIQYF. The CDR3 DNA reads TGTGCCAGCAGCTTCGGGTCGGAAAACATTCAGTACTTC.

About this clone: At one of its ends the junction is not consistent with the germline gene, which may arise from a read error. This rearrangement joins TRBV5-1 to TRBJ1-1; D gene unclear. The CDR3 spans 12 residues. The germline CDR1 and CDR2 sequences are SGHRS and YFSETQ. CDR3 protein: CASSAARTGAFF. The CDR3 DNA reads TGCGCCAGCAGCGCTGCCAGGACTGGAGCTTTCTTT. Combining the CDR3 with reference TRBV5-1 and TRBJ1-1 gives the whole variable domain KAGVTQTPRYLIKTRGQQVTLSCSPISGHRSVSWYQQTPGQGLQFLFEYFSETQRNKGNFPGRFSGRQFSNSRSEMNVSTLELGDSALYLCASSAARTGAFFGQGTRLTVV.

This clone has just one count. The genes are TRBV19 and TRBJ2-1; 7 bases align to TRBD2. The CDR3 loop spans 16 amino acids. CDR1 LNHDA and CDR2 SQIVND come from the germline V gene (reference sequence). V shed 2 bases, J shed 6 bases, and the junction held 10 bases outside the gene matches. CDR3 region: CASSITGGGSGNEQFF. CDR3 nucleotides: TGTGCCAGTAGTATAACGGGGGGAGGGTCGGGCAATGAGCAGTTCTTC.

The chain couples TRBV9 to TRBJ1-2; TRBD1 matches at 9 bases. J lost 8 bases, V lost 3 bases, and 8 bases had no gene match. CDR1 is SGDLS, CDR2 YYNGEE, per germline. The CDR3 is 14 residues long. The DNA for the CDR3 is TGTGCCAGCAGCGCCGCCGGGACAGGGTCCGGCTACACCTTC. It encodes CASSAAGTGSGYTF.

The chain links TRBV7-3 to TRBJ2-3, with TRBD1 matching 9 bases. This CDR3 has 15 residues. V shed 5 bases, J shed 4 bases, and the junction held 7 bases outside the gene matches. The germline gives CDR1 SGHTA, CDR2 FQGTGA. CDR3 residues: CASSPTGGIADTQYF. CDR3 DNA sequence: TGTGCCAGCAGCCCGACAGGGGGAATCGCAGATACGCAGTATTTT. The variable domain in full, completed from reference TRBV7-3 and TRBJ2-3, reads GAGVSQTPSNKVTEKGKYVELRCDPISGHTALYWYRQSLGQGPEFLIYFQGTGAADDSGLPNDRFFAVRPEGSVSTLKIQRTERGDSAVYLCASSPTGGIADTQYFGPGTRLTVL.

This chain links TRBV2 with TRBJ1-5; maybe TRBD1 (6 bases). The CDR3 is 16 amino acids. Germline loops: CDR1 SNHLY, CDR2 FYNNEI. V was shortened by 4 bases and J by 0 bases, with 13 bases between the two germline ends. As DNA, the CDR3 is TGTGCCAGCAGTGGTGGCGGGGGCCCTAGCAATCAGCCCCAGCATTTT. This gives the protein CASSGGGGPSNQPQHF. The full variable domain, rest sourced from reference TRBV2 and TRBJ1-5, is EPEVTQTPSHQVTQMGQEVILRCVPISNHLYFYWYRQILGQKVEFLVSFYNNEISEKSEIFDDQFSVERPDGSNFTLKIRSTKLEDSAMYFCASSGGGGPSNQPQHFGDGTRLSIL.

The chain is built from TRBV27 and TRBJ1-5; D might be TRBD1 (5 bases). This CDR3 region has 15 residues. V was cut by 2 bases and J by 2 bases, with 10 bases left in between. Looked up from germline, CDR1 is MNHEY and CDR2 is SMNVEV (reference sequence). CDR3 amino acids: CASSLQGLGNQPQHF. The CDR3 nucleotides are TGTGCCAGCAGTTTACAGGGCTTGGGCAATCAGCCCCAGCATTTT.

The rearrangement uses TRBV27 and TRBJ2-1; D is possibly TRBD2 (7 bases). Germline V gene data show CDR1 as MNHEY and CDR2 as SMNVEV (reference sequence). The CDR3 is 16 amino acids. Trimming took off 5 bases at V and 1 base at J, with 15 bases between the two ends. Here the CDR3 DNA reads TGTGCCAGCAGTGGGGGGGCTCTTCTTTCCTACAATGAGCAGTTCTTC. This gives the protein CASSGGALLSYNEQFF.

V usage is TRBV10-1 and J usage is TRBJ2-7, with TRBD2 identical over 15 bases. The CDR3 sequence is 17 residues long. The J segment lost 4 bases and the V segment lost 6 bases, leaving 10 bases of the junction unmatched. In germline, CDR1 is WNHNN, CDR2 SYGVQD (reference sequence). CDR3 in amino acids: CASSATGTSGRLYEQYF. In nucleotides, the CDR3 is TGCGCCAGCAGCGCTACTGGGACTAGCGGGAGGCTATACGAGCAGTACTTC.

The count of this clone is one. The chain combines TRBV18 with TRBJ1-5; D remains ambiguous. The germline CDR1 and CDR2 sequences are KGHSH and LQKENI. With 2 bases removed from V and 8 bases from J, the gap between germline ends came to 13 bases. The CDR3 loop spans 14 amino acids. Here the CDR3 DNA reads TGTGCCAGCTCACCATCACAACAGTCTGAGCCCCAGCATTTT. This encodes CASSPSQQSEPQHF.

The V and J genes are TRBV15 and TRBJ2-1; 9 nucleotides align to TRBD2. The V segment lost 1 base and the J segment 8 bases; nucleotides outside the gene matches: 6. CDR3 size: 15 residues. Germline loops: CDR1 LNHNV, CDR2 YYDKDF (reference sequence). The CDR3 coding sequence is TGTGCCACCAGCAGAGGGACTAGCGATTCGGATGAGCAGTTCTTC. This encodes CATSRGTSDSDEQFF.

The chain recombines TRBV27 with TRBJ2-7, with 11 bases lining up with TRBD2. Germline V CDR1 and CDR2: MNHEY, SMNVEV (reference sequence). The CDR3 length is 15 residues. V lost 10 bases and J lost 2; bases outside the gene matches: 10. CDR3 region: CATVNLAGGPYEQYF. In DNA form, the CDR3 reads TGTGCCACCGTCAATCTAGCGGGGGGTCCCTACGAGCAGTACTTC.

The chain carries TRBV30 and TRBJ2-7, with 9 nucleotides matching TRBD2. The CDR3 length is 14 residues. After removal of 0 bases from V and 5 bases from J, the junction contained 5 bases not matched to a gene. CDR1 and CDR2 from the germline V gene are GTSNPN and SVGIG (reference sequence). CDR3 nucleotides: TGTGCCTGGAGTGTGGTAGCGGGAGACCACGAGCAGTACTTC. Residues: CAWSVVAGDHEQYF.

This clone was observed a handful of times. The chain couples TRBV9 to TRBJ2-7, with TRBD1 matching 7 bases. Germline CDR1 is SGDLS and CDR2 is YYNGEE. The CDR3 is made up of 13 amino acids. V lost 7 bases and J lost 7; bases outside the gene matches: 11. CDR3 sequence: CASSGQDLGEQYF. CDR3 bases: TGTGCCAGCTCCGGACAGGACCTAGGGGAGCAGTACTTC.

This sequence joins TRBV5-8 and TRBJ2-3; 7 bases agree with TRBD1. This CDR3 is 15 amino acids long. The V segment lost 3 bases and the J segment 0 bases; nucleotides outside the gene matches: 4. The germline gives CDR1 SGHTS, CDR2 YDEGEE. The CDR3 coding sequence is TGTGCCAGCAGCTGGGGGACAGCGAGCACAGATACGCAGTATTTT. It is translated as CASSWGTASTDTQYF.

This chain uses TRBV5-6 with TRBJ2-3; D unresolved. Germline values: CDR1 SGHDT, CDR2 YYEEEE. The CDR3 consists of 13 residues. Deletions cut 0 bases from V and 3 bases from J, with 5 bases between. CDR3 sequence reads: CASSLAQTDTQYF. The CDR3 DNA reads as TGTGCCAGCAGCTTGGCCCAAACAGATACGCAGTATTTT.

This chain connects TRBV5-7 to TRBJ2-7; TRBD1 might be the D (6 bases). TRBV5-7 is classed as an ORF, of uncertain function. V was clipped by 5 bases and J by 0 bases, with 12 bases between them. The length of the CDR3 is 14 residues. The CDR3, as DNA: TGTGCCAGCAGTCAACGGGACACCTCCTACGAGCAGTACTTC. Its translation: CASSQRDTSYEQYF.

This chain uses TRBV30 with TRBJ1-1; TRBD1 agrees at 8 bases. V shed 3 bases, J shed 11 bases, and the junction held 17 bases outside the gene matches. The CDR3 consists of 15 residues. Germline V gene sequence: CDR1 GTSNPN, CDR2 SVGIG (reference sequence). The CDR3 DNA reads TGTGCCTGGAGAGCCCCCCAGGGGGCTAAAATTCAGGCTTTCTTT. It translates to CAWRAPQGAKIQAFF.

This chain joins TRBV7-2 and TRBJ2-7; TRBD2 might be the D (6 bases). Germline V gives CDR1 SGHTA, CDR2 FQGNSA. The V end was cut by 5 bases, the J end by 5 bases, with 16 bases between. The length of the CDR3 is 14 residues. The CDR3 sequence is CASSTRLVRDEQYF. CDR3 bases: TGTGCCAGCAGCACCCGACTAGTTCGGGACGAGCAGTACTTC.

The chain carries TRBV7-9 and TRBJ2-7; D is unresolved. The V gene's germline CDR1 is SEHNR and CDR2 FQNEAQ (reference sequence). The CDR3 loop spans 16 amino acids. The V end lost 1 base, the J end lost 0 bases, and 13 bases lay between the germline ends. CDR3 protein: CASSLERPLSSYEQYF. The CDR3 DNA sequence: TGTGCCAGCAGCTTAGAACGTCCCCTAAGCTCCTACGAGCAGTACTTC.

The rearrangement links TRBV27 to TRBJ1-1; 11 bases match TRBD1. Germline CDR1 reads MNHEY; CDR2 reads SMNVEV (reference sequence). The ends lost 8 bases at V and 4 bases at J; junction bases unmatched: 6. CDR3 length: 14 residues. In nucleotides, the CDR3 is TGTGCCAGCTGGGGACAGGGGGTGGGCACTGAAGCTTTCTTT. This encodes CASWGQGVGTEAFF.

In its sample, this clone was seen once. The chain has TRBV5-1 and TRBJ1-5; TRBD1 matches at 8 bases. Per the germline V gene, CDR1 is SGHRS and CDR2 is YFSETQ. The CDR3 spans 15 residues. The V and J ends lost 3 bases and 2 bases, in that order; junction bases with no gene match: 4. The CDR3 reads CASSSTGDRNQPQHF. CDR3 nucleotides: TGCGCCAGCAGCTCGACAGGGGACCGCAATCAGCCCCAGCATTTT.